A single sample gave rise to the 6 T cell receptor beta chains below, sequenced in a study of T-cell memory formation after mild COVID-19 (dated by TCRdb to about 2021). The library was prepared using 5' RACE. Sequenced using an Illumina NovaSeq 6000. Starting from the raw public reads, TCRdb applied fastp trimming at Q25, assembled clones with MiXCR and retained in-frame beta chains. Each entry is one CDR3 protein sequence, shown with its most common DNA and genes. This sample has roughly 370,000 distinct CDR3 sequences in its table, and roughly 15% of those were observed once. 20% to 25% of the sample is held by the ten biggest clonotypes. Sequenced input: PBMCs or a T cell subset sorted from them (not recorded which). The receptors were sampled from a man younger than 30 who had mild COVID-19 (a few samples of this study predate the infection). The sample titles of this study are shuffled in the database, so cell type and time point are left out; the donor was told from shared clones.

This clonotype came up a few times. One end of the junction varies from germline; a read error may be responsible. The CDR3 DNA sequence: TGTGCCAGCAGCTTGGACAGGGGGCAAGGGACCCAGTACTTC. Its translation: CASSLDRGQGTQYF. The rearrangement joins TRBV5-6 to TRBJ2-5; 9 bases fit TRBD1. Germline V gene lookup returns CDR1 SGHDT and CDR2 YYEEEE. This CDR3 spans 14 amino acids.

The chain uses TRBV6-6 and TRBJ2-4, with 13 nucleotides matching TRBD2. After removal of 6 bases from V and 7 bases from J, the junction contained 6 bases not matched to a gene. The CDR3 sequence is 15 residues long. CDR1 and CDR2 (germline): MNHNY, SVGAGI (reference sequence). This CDR3 reads CASRTLAGGRNIQYF. CDR3 DNA: TGTGCCAGCAGAACACTAGCGGGGGGGCGGAACATTCAGTACTTC.

This clonotype was detected a few times. This chain joins TRBV5-6 and TRBJ1-6, with 7 positions matching TRBD1. CDR1 is SGHDT, CDR2 YYEEEE, per germline. This CDR3 contains 16 residues. The V and J ends lost 6 bases and 7 bases, in that order; junction bases with no gene match: 13. The CDR3 sequence is CASNTARGGGNSPLHF. The CDR3 nucleotides are TGTGCCAGCAACACCGCCAGGGGGGGCGGCAATTCACCCCTCCACTTT. Looking up the rest from reference TRBV5-6 and TRBJ1-6 gives the full variable domain: DAGVTQSPTHLIKTRGQQVTLRCSPKSGHDTVSWYQQALGQGPQFIFQYYEEEERQRGNFPDRFSGHQFPNYSSELNVNALLLGDSALYLCASNTARGGGNSPLHFGNGTRLTVT.

This clonotype was recorded a few times. This chain's CDR3 is CASSHGGGTDTQYF. For the CDR3, the DNA is TGCGCCAGCAGCCACGGCGGGGGGACAGATACGCAGTATTTT. This rearrangement joins TRBV4-1 to TRBJ2-3; 8 bases are a match to TRBD2. The junction had 2 bases not matched to a gene; V was cut back by 3 bases and J by 3 bases. CDR1 and CDR2 from the germline V gene are MGHRA and YSYEKL. The CDR3 has 14 residues.

This clonotype appeared a few times. V gene TRBV6-1 combines with J gene TRBJ1-6; weak D call: TRBD1 (5 bases). V gave up 9 bases and J gave up 9 bases, with 12 bases separating them. The CDR3 has 12 residues. Germline CDR1 MNHNS, CDR2 SASEGT. CDR3 sequence (DNA): TGTGCCAGTACCTTCGGGGGTTCACCCCTCCACTTT. This translates into CASTFGGSPLHF.

This clonotype was observed a handful of times. J is TRBJ2-5 and V is TRBV7-3, with TRBD2 identical over 9 bases. The CDR3 contains 13 residues. Unmatched junction bases numbered 1, after V lost 2 bases and J lost 6 bases. From germline, CDR1 is SGHTA and CDR2 FQGTGA. The CDR3 sequence: CASSLAGGQTQYF. The CDR3 DNA follows: TGTGCCAGCAGCTTAGCGGGGGGGCAGACCCAGTACTTC.